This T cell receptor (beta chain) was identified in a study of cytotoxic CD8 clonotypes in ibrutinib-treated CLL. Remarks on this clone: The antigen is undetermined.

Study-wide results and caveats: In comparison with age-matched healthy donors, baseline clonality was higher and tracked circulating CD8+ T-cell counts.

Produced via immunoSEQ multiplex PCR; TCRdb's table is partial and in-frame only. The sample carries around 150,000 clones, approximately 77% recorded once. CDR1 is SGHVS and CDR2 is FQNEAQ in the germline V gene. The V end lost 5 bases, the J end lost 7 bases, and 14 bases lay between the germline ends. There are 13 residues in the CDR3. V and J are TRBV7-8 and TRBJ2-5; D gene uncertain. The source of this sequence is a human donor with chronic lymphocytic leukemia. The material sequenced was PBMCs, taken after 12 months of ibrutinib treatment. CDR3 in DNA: TGTGCCAGCAGCCTCCAACCCCGCGGGACCCAGTACTTC. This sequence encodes CASSLQPRGTQYF.